This T cell receptor beta chain derives from a study of control samples from healthy donors and cancer patients. Per the germline V gene, CDR1 is SGHRS and CDR2 is YFSETQ. Trimming shortened V by 3 bases and J by 2 bases, and 10 bases separated the two germline ends. The CDR3 length is 14 residues. The table came from immunoSEQ multiplex PCR; TCRdb's copy has only in-frame clones and leaves some out. Of about 180,000 clones in the sample, about 90% are singletons; the top ten hold about 1.4%. Notes on this clone: The same CDR3 can be traced to other DNA sequences in this sample.

The sample taken for sequencing was blood. This receptor was obtained from a woman aged 45-65 years in good health. The chain joins TRBV5-1 to TRBJ2-3; tentatively, D is TRBD2 (6 bases). The chain's CDR3 is CASSSGLSTDTQYF. Written as DNA, the CDR3 is TGCGCCAGCAGCTCCGGACTATCCACAGATACGCAGTATTTT. The complete variable domain, with remaining parts taken from reference TRBV5-1 and TRBJ2-3, reads KAGVTQTPRYLIKTRGQQVTLSCSPISGHRSVSWYQQTPGQGLQFLFEYFSETQRNKGNFPGRFSGRQFSNSRSEMNVSTLELGDSALYLCASSSGLSTDTQYFGPGTRLTVL.